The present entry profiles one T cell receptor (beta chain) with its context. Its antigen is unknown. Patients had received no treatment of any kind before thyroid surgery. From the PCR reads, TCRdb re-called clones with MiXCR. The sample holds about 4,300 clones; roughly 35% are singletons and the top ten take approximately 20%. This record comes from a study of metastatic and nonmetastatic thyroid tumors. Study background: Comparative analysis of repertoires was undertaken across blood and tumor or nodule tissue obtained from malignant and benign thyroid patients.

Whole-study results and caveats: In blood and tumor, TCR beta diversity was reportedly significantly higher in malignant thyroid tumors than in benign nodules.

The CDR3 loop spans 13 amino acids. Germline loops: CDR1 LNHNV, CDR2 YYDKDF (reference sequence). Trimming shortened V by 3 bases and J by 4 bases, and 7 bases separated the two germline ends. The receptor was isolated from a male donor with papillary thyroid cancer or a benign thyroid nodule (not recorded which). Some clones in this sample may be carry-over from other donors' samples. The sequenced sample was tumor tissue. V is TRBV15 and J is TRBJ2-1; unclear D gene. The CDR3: CATSSPPYNEQFF. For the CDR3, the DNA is TGTGCCACCAGCAGTCCCCCATACAATGAGCAGTTCTTC.